This TCR beta chain is drawn from a study of blood T cell repertoires in COVID-19. The wider study: Sources were T cells, B-cell-depleted T cells, or PBMCs; the material itself was cDNA or gDNA.

The length of the CDR3 is 13 residues. V lost 3 bases and J 4 bases, leaving 9 bases between the germline ends. The V gene's germline CDR1 is KGHSH and CDR2 LQKENI. As handled by the study authors: Cell counts per sample came from amplifying reference gene primers. Produced via immunoSEQ multiplex PCR; TCRdb's table is partial and in-frame only. V and J calls and clone size are those listed in that table; D and trimming were worked out from the DNA. The data hold about 42,000 clones, with roughly nine tenths observed a single time. This receptor was obtained from a human donor in a cohort sampled during active COVID-19. Specimen: peripheral blood. V gene TRBV18 combines with J gene TRBJ1-1; no clear D gene. CDR3 amino acids: CASSPPESTEAFF. The CDR3 bases are TGTGCCAGCTCACCCCCGGAGTCCACTGAAGCTTTCTTT.